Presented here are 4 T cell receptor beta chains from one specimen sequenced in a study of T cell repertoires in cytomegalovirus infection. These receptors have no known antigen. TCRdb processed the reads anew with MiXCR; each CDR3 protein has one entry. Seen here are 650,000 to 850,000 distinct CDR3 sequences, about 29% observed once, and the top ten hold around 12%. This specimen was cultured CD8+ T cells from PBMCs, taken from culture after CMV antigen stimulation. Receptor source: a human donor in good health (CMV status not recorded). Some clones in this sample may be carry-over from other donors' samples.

The CDR3: CASSLIGQGADETQYF. In DNA, the CDR3 is TGTGCCAGCAGTTTAATAGGCCAGGGGGCGGATGAGACCCAGTACTTC. The chain joins TRBV12-3 or TRBV12-4 to TRBJ2-5, with 8 bases that match TRBD1. Trimming cost V 2 bases and J 5 bases; bases outside gene matches: 10. CDR3 length equals 16 residues.

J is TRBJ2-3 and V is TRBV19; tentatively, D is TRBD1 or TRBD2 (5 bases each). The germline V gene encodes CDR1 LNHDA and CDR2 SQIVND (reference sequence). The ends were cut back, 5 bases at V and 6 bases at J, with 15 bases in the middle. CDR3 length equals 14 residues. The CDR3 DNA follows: TGTGCCAGTAGTTCCGAGGGACCCATTGATACGCAGTATTTT. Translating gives CASSSEGPIDTQYF.

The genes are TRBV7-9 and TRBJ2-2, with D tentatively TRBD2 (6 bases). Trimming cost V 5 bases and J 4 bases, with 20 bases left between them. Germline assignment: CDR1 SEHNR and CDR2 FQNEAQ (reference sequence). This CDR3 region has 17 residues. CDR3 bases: TGTGCCAGCAGCCCCTCGGACGGCGGGGAAGTCACCGGGGAGCTGTTTTTT. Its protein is CASSPSDGGEVTGELFF. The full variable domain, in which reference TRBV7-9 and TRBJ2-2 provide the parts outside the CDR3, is DTGVSQNPRHKITKRGQNVTFRCDPISEHNRLYWYRQTLGQGPEFLTYFQNEAQLEKSRLLSDRFSAERPKGSFSTLEIQRTEQGDSAMYLCASSPSDGGEVTGELFFGEGSRLTVL.

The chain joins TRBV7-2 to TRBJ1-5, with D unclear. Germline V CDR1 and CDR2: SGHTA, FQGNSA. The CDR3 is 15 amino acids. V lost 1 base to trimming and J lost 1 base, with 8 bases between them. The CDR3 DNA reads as TGTGCCAGCAGCTTAGAAGCGGACAGCAATCAGCCCCAGCATTTT. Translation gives CASSLEADSNQPQHF.